A selection of T cell receptor beta chains follows, all from one sample in a study of graft-versus-host responses after intestinal transplantation. Their specific antigens are unknown. The assay was immunoSEQ multiplex PCR, and TCRdb's table has in-frame clones only and misses some. The table records some 95,000 clones, 91% of them present only once. The sequencing used unstimulated CD8+ T cells sorted from spleen or lymph node cells, collected before intestinal transplant. Source of these receptors: a human donor who received an intestinal transplant. Each CDR3 is given with its conserved first and last residue. The D gene is left open where the match is weak. Only part of the rows carry a size: once, few, many, or a class if the clone is expanded.

d_call j_call v_call clone_size cdr3_aa cdr3_nt
NA TRBJ2-7 TRBV6-5 NA CASSWGFEDEQYF TGTGCCAGCAGTTGGGGCTTTGAGGACGAGCAGTACTTC
NA TRBJ2-3 TRBV13 NA CASSSRVGSTDTQYF TGTGCCAGCAGCTCCCGGGTTGGGAGCACAGATACGCAGTATTTT
NA TRBJ1-5 TRBV4-1 few CASSQDQRNQPQHF TGCGCCAGCAGCCAAGATCAGAGGAATCAGCCCCAGCATTTT
NA TRBJ1-3 TRBV4-3 NA CASSQGRGFGNTIYF TGCGCCAGCAGCCAAGGCAGGGGATTTGGAAACACCATATATTTT
NA TRBJ1-5 TRBV7-8 NA CASSLIQGTQPQHF TGTGCCAGCAGCTTAATACAGGGTACTCAGCCCCAGCATTTT
TRBD2 TRBJ2-1 TRBV9 NA CASSEREGLNNEQFF TGTGCCAGCAGTGAGCGGGAGGGCCTTAACAATGAGCAGTTCTTC
NA TRBJ2-3 TRBV6-5 NA CASSYSGDTQYF TGTGCCAGCAGTTACTCCGGAGATACGCAGTATTTT
TRBD2 TRBJ2-1 TRBV5-6 NA CASSPSGASYNEQFF TGTGCCAGCAGCCCTAGCGGGGCCTCATACAATGAGCAGTTCTTC
NA TRBJ2-7 TRBV4-1 once CASSQDPLYEQYF TGCGCCAGCAGCCAAGACCCCCTCTACGAGCAGTACTTC
NA TRBJ2-1 TRBV7-2 NA CASSLSYNEQFF TGTGCCAGCAGCCTCTCCTACAATGAGCAGTTCTTC
NA TRBJ2-2 TRBV28 NA CATSPLRYTGELFF TGTGCCACCAGCCCCCTACGGTACACCGGGGAGCTGTTTTTT
NA TRBJ1-4 TRBV4-1 NA CASSQDEAQGFNEKLFF TGCGCCAGCAGCCAAGATGAGGCGCAGGGATTTAATGAAAAACTGTTTTTT
TRBD1 TRBJ1-3 TRBV6-1 NA CASSELWDRVANTIYF TGTGCCAGCAGTGAACTTTGGGACAGGGTGGCAAACACCATATATTTT
NA TRBJ1-2 TRBV18 NA CASSRQIRWRGYTF TGTGCCAGCTCCCGCCAGATCAGGTGGAGGGGCTACACCTTC
TRBD2 TRBJ2-2 TRBV2 NA CAINAGGKAGELFF TGTGCCATAAACGCGGGGGGTAAGGCCGGGGAGCTGTTTTTT
TRBD1 TRBJ1-1 TRBV5-1 NA CASSLGTGTEAFF TGCGCCAGCAGCTTGGGGACAGGCACTGAAGCTTTCTTT
NA TRBJ2-3 TRBV21-1 NA CASSKGDERDCTDTQYF TGTGCCAGCAGCAAAGGGGATGAGCGGGATTGCACAGATACGCAGTATTTT
NA TRBJ1-2 TRBV19 NA CASSPTVPYGYTF TGTGCCAGTAGTCCGACAGTACCCTATGGCTACACCTTC
TRBD2 TRBJ2-7 TRBV2 NA CASSEVRLGGVIYEQYF TGTGCCAGCAGTGAAGTTCGTCTTGGGGGGGTTATTTACGAGCAGTACTTC